The 9 T cell receptor beta chains reported below all come from one sample, sequenced in a study of blood T cell repertoires in COVID-19. Profiling relied on immunoSEQ multiplex PCR, and the TCRdb table lists in-frame clones only, not all of them. Of about 200,000 clones listed, roughly 90% are singletons. The specimen sequenced was PBMCs or T cells enriched from blood (not recorded which). The receptors originated from a woman under 40 who had been exposed to COVID-19.

The genes are TRBV15 and TRBJ1-1, with 10 bases that match TRBD1. The CDR3 has 15 amino acids. V was clipped by 9 bases and J by 5 bases; unmatched bases: 12. Germline assignment: CDR1 LNHNV and CDR2 YYDKDF (reference sequence). CDR3 DNA: TGTGCCACACGTCTCTTTCGGACAGGGGGGACTGAAGCTTTCTTT. The encoded protein is CATRLFRTGGTEAFF.

This rearrangement joins TRBV30 to TRBJ2-1, with 7 bases identical to TRBD2. Germline V lookup: CDR1 GTSNPN, CDR2 SVGIG (reference sequence). V dropped 0 bases and J dropped 10; count of bases not matched to a gene: 6. This CDR3 has 13 amino acids. CDR3 nucleotide sequence: TGTGCCTGGAGTGTAGGAGCGGGGTGGGAGCAGTTCTTC. Translated: CAWSVGAGWEQFF.

This chain connects TRBV10-1 to TRBJ2-1, with TRBD1 as a possible D gene (6 bases). V was clipped by 0 bases and J by 14 bases, with 11 bases between them. The V gene's germline CDR1 is WNHNN and CDR2 SYGVQD (reference sequence). The length of the CDR3 is 12 residues. As DNA, the CDR3 is TGCGCCAGCAGTGAGTCGACAGGCCCCAAGTTCTTC. As protein: CASSESTGPKFF.

The DNA of the CDR3 is TGTGCCAGCACCGTTAGCGGGGGTAAAAATGAGCAGTTCTTC. Amino acid sequence: CASTVSGGKNEQFF. The chain combines TRBV5-4 with TRBJ2-1, with 9 nucleotides matching TRBD2. Per germline, CDR1 SGHNT and CDR2 YYREEE (reference sequence). V lost 6 bases to trimming and J lost 7 bases; unmatched junction nucleotides: 8. There are 14 residues in the CDR3.

The gene calls are TRBV2 and TRBJ1-1; 10 bases are shared with TRBD1. The CDR3 loop spans 17 amino acids. With V trimmed by 10 bases and J by 9 bases, 23 bases remained unmatched. Germline V lookup: CDR1 SNHLY, CDR2 FYNNEI. As DNA, the CDR3 is TGTGCCACCCAGTGGGGGGGGACAGGGGTGGGGACGCTTAAAGCTTTCTTT. This codes for CATQWGGTGVGTLKAFF.

Only one count was recorded for this clone. V is TRBV7-3 and J is TRBJ2-1; 7 nucleotides agree with TRBD1. With 5 bases clipped from V and 2 bases from J, the junction kept 6 bases outside the gene matches. Germline V gene data show CDR1 as SGHTA and CDR2 as FQGTGA. This CDR3 contains 15 residues. CDR3 bases: TGTGCCAGCAGCCCACCGGGACAGCCCTACAATGAGCAGTTCTTC. As protein: CASSPPGQPYNEQFF.

The rearrangement links TRBV29-1 to TRBJ1-2, with D tentatively TRBD1 (6 bases). V was trimmed by 0 bases and J by 6 bases, leaving 17 bases between them. Germline V lookup: CDR1 SQVTM, CDR2 ANQGSEA. The CDR3 is 15 amino acids. CDR3: CSVEEWGQGRDGYTF. CDR3 DNA sequence: TGCAGCGTTGAAGAATGGGGTCAGGGGCGGGATGGCTACACCTTC.

Worth noting for this clone: Compared with germline, one end of the junction differs, possibly owing to a read error. The chain joins TRBV4-1 to TRBJ1-6; 7 bases fit TRBD1. The CDR3 runs to 17 residues. From germline, CDR1 is MGHRA and CDR2 YSYEKL. CDR3 sequence reads: CASNQETGETYNSPLHF. The DNA for the CDR3 is TGCGCCAGCAACCAAGAAACAGGGGAAACCTATAATTCACCCCTCCACTTT.

CDR3 sequence reads: CASSDSTGGRSGNTIYF. For the CDR3, the DNA is TGTGCCAGCAGTGACTCAACAGGGGGTAGGTCTGGAAACACCATATATTTT. This rearrangement joins TRBV6-4 to TRBJ1-3; the match to TRBD1 covers 8 bases. Germline CDR1 MRHNA, CDR2 SNTAGT. The CDR3 totals 17 residues. V lost 0 bases and J lost 1; bases outside the gene matches: 5.